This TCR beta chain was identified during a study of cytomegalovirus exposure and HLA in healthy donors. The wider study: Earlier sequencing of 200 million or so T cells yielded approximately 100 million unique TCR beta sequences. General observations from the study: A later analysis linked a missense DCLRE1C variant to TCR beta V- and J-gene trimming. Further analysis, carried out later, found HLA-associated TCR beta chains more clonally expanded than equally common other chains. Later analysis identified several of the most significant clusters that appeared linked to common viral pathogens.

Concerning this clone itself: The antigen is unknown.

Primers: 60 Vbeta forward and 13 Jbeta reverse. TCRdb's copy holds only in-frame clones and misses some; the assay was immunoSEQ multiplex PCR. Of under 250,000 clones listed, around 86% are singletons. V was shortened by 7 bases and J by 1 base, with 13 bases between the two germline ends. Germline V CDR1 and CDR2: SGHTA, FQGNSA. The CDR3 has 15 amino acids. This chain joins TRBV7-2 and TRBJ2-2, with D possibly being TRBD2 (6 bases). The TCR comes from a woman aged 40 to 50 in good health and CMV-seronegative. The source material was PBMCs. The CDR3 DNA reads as TGTGCCAGCACCCTGTACGGGGGGAACACCGGGGAGCTGTTTTTT. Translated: CASTLYGGNTGELFF.